Listed below are T cell receptor beta chains from one sample, sequenced in a study of shared clonotypes between healthy human individuals. The repertoire was sequenced with immunoSEQ multiplex PCR; TCRdb's copy has only in-frame clones and lacks some. The sample contains over 1.5 million clones, roughly 98% of which appear only once. The sequencing input was naive CD4+ T cells sorted from blood. Every receptor here comes from a man aged 25 to 45 in good health. CDR3s include the opening cysteine and the closing phenylalanine or tryptophan. The order of the fields is CDR3 DNA, CDR3 protein, V gene, D gene, J gene. D genes are given only for firm matches.

TGTGCCAGTAGTATTTGCTCCGGGAGGGGTGAGACAGATACGCAGTATTTT CASSICSGRGETDTQYF TRBV19 TRBD2 TRBJ2-3
TGTGCCAGCAGCGCCGGGACTAGTCCTCAGTTCTTC CASSAGTSPQFF TRBV6-6 TRBD2 TRBJ2-1
TGTGCCAGCAGCGTAGCCCAAAGCGGCACAGATACGCAGTATTTT CASSVAQSGTDTQYF TRBV9 . TRBJ2-3
TGTGCCAGCAGCTTAGGGAGCGGGACCCAGTACTTC CASSLGSGTQYF TRBV11-3 . TRBJ2-5
TGTGCCACTAGCGTGCTCTCGGGAGGGGCCAACGTCCTGACTTTC CATSVLSGGANVLTF TRBV28 . TRBJ2-6
TGTGCCAGCAGCCAATCACTAGCGGGACATGAGCAGTTCTTC CASSQSLAGHEQFF TRBV14 TRBD2 TRBJ2-1
TGCGCCAGCAGCCAAATGGCGGGGACTAGCGGCACAGATACGCAGTATTTT CASSQMAGTSGTDTQYF TRBV4-1 TRBD2 TRBJ2-3
TGTGCCAGCAGTCATGGACAGGTGAGTAATGAAAAACTGTTTTTT CASSHGQVSNEKLFF TRBV28 TRBD1 TRBJ1-4
TGTGCCAGCAGCCCTAAACTCCAGGAGGGGACCTCTGGGGCCAACGTCCTGACTTTC CASSPKLQEGTSGANVLTF TRBV7-9 . TRBJ2-6
TGTGCCACCCTTGGGCAGGAAAACACCGGGGAGCTGTTTTTT CATLGQENTGELFF TRBV10-3 . TRBJ2-2
TGTGCCAGCGCTCCCCCCGGACTAGCGGGAGTTCGGGTCAATGAGCAGTTCTTC CASAPPGLAGVRVNEQFF TRBV19 TRBD2 TRBJ2-1
TGTGCCAGCAGTCAAGTAACAGGCTACGAGCAGTACTTC CASSQVTGYEQYF TRBV6-1 . TRBJ2-7